A single sample is the source of the 24 T cell receptor beta chains below, sequenced in a study of patients and donors after allogeneic stem cell transplantation. MiXCR, applied by TCRdb to the RT-PCR reads, yields one record per CDR3 protein. The profile shows 28,000 or so distinct CDR3 sequences, almost 7% of them singletons. Sequences were obtained from blood, either unsorted or a sorted T cell fraction (not recorded which). The origin of the receptors is a human donor who was either an allogeneic HSCT recipient or a stem cell or donor lymphocyte infusion donor (not recorded which). It is not recorded whose cells these are; they may come from a transplant donor.

There are a few counts of this clonotype. The rearrangement joins TRBV6-5 to TRBJ2-2; 7 nucleotides line up with TRBD1. Germline CDR1 and CDR2: MNHEY and SVGAGI. The CDR3 totals 15 residues. The V and J ends lost 3 bases and 4 bases, in that order; junction bases with no gene match: 5. CDR3 coding DNA: TGTGCCAGCAGTTATCCGGCAGGGGGCACCGGGGAGCTGTTTTTT. Amino acids: CASSYPAGGTGELFF.

This clonotype has only a few counts. The rearrangement joins TRBV7-2 to TRBJ2-3; 14 nucleotides line up with TRBD2. Germline-derived CDR1 and CDR2 are SGHTA and FQGNSA. The V gene end was trimmed by 5 bases and the J gene end by 5 bases; junction bases not matched to a gene: 6. This CDR3 spans 16 amino acids. The CDR3 DNA reads TGTGCCAGCAGCCCCGGACTAGCGGGAGGCAGAGATACGCAGTATTTT. This sequence encodes CASSPGLAGGRDTQYF. The complete variable domain, with remaining parts taken from reference TRBV7-2 and TRBJ2-3, reads GAGVSQSPSNKVTEKGKDVELRCDPISGHTALYWYRQSLGQGLEFLIYFQGNSAPDKSGLPSDRFSAERTGGSVSTLTIQRTQQEDSAVYLCASSPGLAGGRDTQYFGPGTRLTVL.

In this sample, this clonotype turned up a few times. The chain couples TRBV10-2 to TRBJ2-3; D is unresolved. Trimming cost V 6 bases and J 6 bases, with 7 bases left between them. CDR3 length: 11 amino acids. Looked up from germline, CDR1 is WSHSY and CDR2 is SAAADI. The DNA for the CDR3 is TGCGCCAGCAGGAGTGGGGATACGCAGTATTTT. Protein sequence: CASRSGDTQYF.

This CDR3 is CASSFGGRMTQYF. In DNA form, the CDR3 reads TGTGCCAGCAGTTTCGGGGGGCGGATGACCCAGTACTTC. The rearrangement links TRBV27 to TRBJ2-5; tentatively, D is TRBD2 (7 bases). V lost 3 bases, J lost 7 bases, and 12 bases lay in between. The CDR3 has 13 amino acids. Germline CDR1 MNHEY, CDR2 SMNVEV (reference sequence).

This clonotype was picked up many times. The chain employs TRBV6-2 or TRBV6-3 and TRBJ2-3, with a weak D call TRBD1 (5 bases). Germline V gene sequence: CDR1 MNHEY, CDR2 SVGEGT. V was pared by 6 bases and J by 6 bases, with 19 bases between. The CDR3 contains 15 residues. The DNA of the CDR3 is TGTGCCAGCAGCTTATGGGCAAGGGGAATGGATACGCAGTATTTT. As protein: CASSLWARGMDTQYF.

This clonotype was counted at least ten times. This chain links TRBV20-1 with TRBJ1-1, with a tentative D call TRBD1 (6 bases). V was cut by 2 bases and J by 0 bases, with 10 bases left in between. Germline V gene lookup returns CDR1 DFQATT and CDR2 SNEGSKA (reference sequence). This CDR3 has 14 amino acids. The CDR3 reads CSARSGTLNTEAFF. CDR3 in DNA: TGCAGTGCTAGATCTGGGACATTGAACACTGAAGCTTTCTTT.

This clonotype has a count of ten or more. This sequence joins TRBV28 and TRBJ2-2; 7 nucleotides agree with TRBD1. The length of the CDR3 is 16 residues. The V gene's germline CDR1 is MDHEN and CDR2 SYDVKM. J gave up 1 base and V 8 bases, and 10 bases lay outside the gene matches. CDR3 bases: TGTGCCAGCGGGGGACAGTTCGGAAAGAACACCGGGGAGCTGTTTTTT. Translated, it gives CASGGQFGKNTGELFF. The full variable domain, completed using reference TRBV28 and TRBJ2-2, is DVKVTQSSRYLVKRTGEKVFLECVQDMDHENMFWYRQDPGLGLRLIYFSYDVKMKEKGDIPEGYSVSREKKERFSLILESASTNQTSMYLCASGGQFGKNTGELFFGEGSRLTVL.

This clonotype has a handful of counts. The chain links TRBV11-3 to TRBJ2-6, with D unresolved. Trimming shortened V by 4 bases and J by 0 bases, and 7 bases separated the two germline ends. CDR3 length: 15 residues. Per germline, CDR1 SGHNT and CDR2 YENEEA. Here the CDR3 reads CASSSRNSGANVLTF. In nucleotides, the CDR3 is TGTGCCAGCAGCTCAAGGAACTCTGGGGCCAACGTCCTGACTTTC.

This chain joins TRBV30 and TRBJ2-7; weak D call: TRBD2 (6 bases). The V gene lost 0 bases and the J gene lost 6 bases, with 12 bases spanning the gap. This CDR3 contains 13 residues. Germline V gene sequence: CDR1 GTSNPN, CDR2 SVGIG (reference sequence). The CDR3 nucleotides read TGTGCCTGGAGTGTCGGCGGGAACCGCGAGCAGTACTTC. It translates to CAWSVGGNREQYF.

In its sample, this clonotype was seen many times. The V gene is TRBV3-1, the J gene TRBJ2-7; 8 bases match TRBD2. Looked up from germline, CDR1 is LGHDT and CDR2 is YNNKEL (reference sequence). Trimming at V came to 5 bases and at J to 4 bases, leaving 10 bases not matched to a gene. The CDR3 has 15 amino acids. In DNA, the CDR3 is TGTGCCAGCAGCATGGGGACGAGCGGGAGTTACGAGCAGTACTTC. Protein: CASSMGTSGSYEQYF.

The chain couples TRBV6-6 to TRBJ2-7, with 8 bases identical to TRBD2. Germline-derived CDR1 and CDR2 are MNHNY and SVGAGI (reference sequence). The CDR3 consists of 14 residues. After removal of 0 bases from V and 5 bases from J, the junction contained 3 bases not matched to a gene. In DNA, the CDR3 is TGTGCCAGCAGTTACTCACTAGCGGCGAACGAGCAGTACTTC. It translates to CASSYSLAANEQYF.

With respect to this clonotype: This may come from a read error, since a much larger clone is one base off. The chain uses TRBV28 and TRBJ1-5; tentatively, D is TRBD1 (5 bases). CDR3 length equals 16 residues. CDR1 is MDHEN, CDR2 SYDVKM, per germline. The V end lost 8 bases, the J end lost 2 bases, and 19 bases lay between the germline ends. CDR3 nucleotide sequence: TGTGCCAGCGGCTCCGGCCCGCCAGGGCGCAATCAGCCCCAGCATTTT. Translating it yields CASGSGPPGRNQPQHF.

There are a few counts of this clonotype. The J gene is TRBJ2-7, the V gene TRBV6-5; 9 bases fit TRBD1. Per the germline V gene, CDR1 is MNHEY and CDR2 is SVGAGI. V was pared by 6 bases and J by 4 bases, with 7 bases of the junction left unmatched. The length of the CDR3 is 14 residues. The CDR3 sequence: CASSQQGASYEQYF. DNA for the CDR3: TGTGCCAGCAGCCAACAGGGGGCGTCGTACGAGCAGTACTTC.

This clonotype was recorded many times. The chain employs TRBV5-1 and TRBJ2-7; 10 nucleotides align to TRBD2. Trimming cost V 6 bases and J 6 bases; bases outside gene matches: 9. The CDR3 is 14 residues long. CDR1 is SGHRS, CDR2 YFSETQ, per germline. The CDR3 protein is CASTQGSSGSEQYF. The CDR3 nucleotides are TGCGCCAGCACTCAAGGGTCTAGCGGGAGCGAGCAGTACTTC.

At least ten counts were recorded for this clonotype. For the CDR3, the DNA is TGCAGTGCTTATCATGGGAGACTCAATGAGCAGTTCTTC. Protein product: CSAYHGRLNEQFF. V gene TRBV20-1 combines with J gene TRBJ2-1, with a tentative D call TRBD2 (5 bases). Trimming removed 5 bases at V and 6 bases at J, with 14 bases between. Germline V CDR1 and CDR2: DFQATT, SNEGSKA (reference sequence). The CDR3 is 13 amino acids.

Many counts were recorded for this clonotype. The CDR3 bases are TGTGCCAGCAGCCAAGTAAAGGGAGTGAATGAGCAGTTCTTC. Its translation is CASSQVKGVNEQFF. V gene TRBV4-2 combines with J gene TRBJ2-1; a weak D match, TRBD2 (5 bases). The CDR3 totals 14 residues. The germline CDR1 and CDR2 sequences are LGHNA and YNFKEQ. Between the trimmed V and J ends, which lost 1 base and 7 bases, there was a span of 11 bases.

This clonotype appeared many times. The chain links TRBV20-1 to TRBJ2-1; D remains ambiguous. CDR1 and CDR2 from the germline V gene are DFQATT and SNEGSKA (reference sequence). The CDR3 sequence is 17 residues long. The ends were cut back, 0 bases at V and 4 bases at J, with 19 bases in the middle. The CDR3 here is CSARDLMGPTYYNEQFF. The DNA for the CDR3 is TGCAGTGCTAGAGACCTTATGGGTCCCACGTATTACAATGAGCAGTTCTTC.

Ten or more counts support this clonotype. The chain links TRBV7-3 to TRBJ2-4; D might be TRBD1 (6 bases). The V and J ends lost 5 bases and 0 bases respectively, with 20 bases between them. Per germline, CDR1 SGHTA and CDR2 FQGTGA. CDR3 length equals 18 residues. CDR3 sequence (DNA): TGTGCCAGCAGCCCTTACACCACAGGGCCACTAGCCAAAAACATTCAGTACTTC. Translation: CASSPYTTGPLAKNIQYF.

This clonotype was seen a single time. The CDR3 sequence: CASSPPVAGGGTTGELFF. DNA for the CDR3: TGTGCCAGCTCACCACCCGTAGCGGGAGGCGGAACAACCGGGGAGCTGTTTTTT. The rearrangement joins TRBV18 to TRBJ2-2; 10 bases map to TRBD2. Trimming cost V 0 bases and J 5 bases; bases outside gene matches: 9. Germline values: CDR1 KGHSH, CDR2 LQKENI. CDR3 length: 18 residues.

The sample holds many counts of this clonotype. The J gene is TRBJ2-7, the V gene TRBV29-1; D gene uncertain. Germline loops: CDR1 SQVTM, CDR2 ANQGSEA. Trimming took 4 bases from V and 7 from J, leaving 8 bases between them. The CDR3 consists of 10 residues. CDR3 region: CSVGAGEQYF. In nucleotides, the CDR3 is TGCAGCGTTGGGGCCGGGGAGCAGTACTTC.

This clonotype was seen many times. The chain recombines TRBV5-1 with TRBJ1-1; D is possibly TRBD1 (5 bases). Trimming removed 3 bases from V and 1 base from J, with 7 bases in between. Germline V lookup: CDR1 SGHRS, CDR2 YFSETQ. This CDR3 is 13 amino acids long. This CDR3 reads CASSWDRNTEAFF. In DNA, the CDR3 is TGCGCCAGCAGCTGGGACCGGAACACTGAAGCTTTCTTT.

The sample holds many counts of this clonotype. The rearrangement links TRBV29-1 to TRBJ1-1, with a possible D match to TRBD1 (5 bases). V shed 4 bases and J shed 5 bases, with 14 bases lying between them. Germline V CDR1 and CDR2: SQVTM, ANQGSEA. The CDR3 sequence is 13 residues long. The CDR3 bases are TGCAGCGTTGCTCCCCGGGGGGGGACTGAAGCTTTCTTT. Translation gives CSVAPRGGTEAFF.

This clonotype was picked up many times. J is TRBJ2-7 and V is TRBV6-5; tentative D call: TRBD2 (6 bases). V was trimmed by 6 bases and J by 9 bases, leaving 18 bases between them. CDR1 and CDR2 (germline): MNHEY, SVGAGI. CDR3 length: 13 amino acids. The CDR3 DNA follows: TGTGCCAGCAGGTTGACTAGAACCACAGGGCAGTACTTC. Encoded protein: CASRLTRTTGQYF.

The chain uses TRBV18 and TRBJ2-7, with 8 bases that match TRBD2. The CDR3 is 14 amino acids. Germline V CDR1 and CDR2: KGHSH, LQKENI. V shed 3 bases and J 1 base; nucleotides not matched to a gene: 2. The CDR3 protein is CASSPGLGSYEQYF. The CDR3 nucleotides are TGTGCCAGCTCACCGGGACTAGGGTCCTACGAGCAGTACTTC.